This TCR beta chain came from a study of human T cells and chemical hapten exposure. Study details: Alopecia areata, totalis or universalis was found in mostly female patients.

This clonotype was seen ten or more times. The antigen remains undetermined. Findings of the study overall: Patch test score was positively correlated with the counts of TCRs that had expanded at PT1.

The CDR3 sequence is 15 residues long. Unmatched junction bases numbered 10, after V lost 5 bases and J lost 5 bases. The germline CDR1 and CDR2 sequences are DFQATT and SNEGSKA (reference sequence). Time point defined: patch test 3, about 24 weeks after DPC sensitization. Treatment in this sample: therapeutic diphenylcyclopropenone sensitization with weekly scalp DPC. TCRdb re-called the RACE reads with MiXCR, one entry per CDR3 protein. The profile shows some 110,000 distinct CDR3 sequences, 11% of them singletons. J is TRBJ2-3 and V is TRBV20-1, with 10 bases identical to TRBD2. Material: whole blood, obtained in connection with sensitization to the hapten diphenylcyclopropenone (DPC). The clonotype comes from a woman between 50 and 59 years old with alopecia areata. Some clones in this sample may be carry-over from other donors' samples. For the CDR3, the DNA is TGCAGTGCTCGAAAAGCGGGGGGGCCGAGAGATACGCAGTATTTT. Translated: CSARKAGGPRDTQYF.